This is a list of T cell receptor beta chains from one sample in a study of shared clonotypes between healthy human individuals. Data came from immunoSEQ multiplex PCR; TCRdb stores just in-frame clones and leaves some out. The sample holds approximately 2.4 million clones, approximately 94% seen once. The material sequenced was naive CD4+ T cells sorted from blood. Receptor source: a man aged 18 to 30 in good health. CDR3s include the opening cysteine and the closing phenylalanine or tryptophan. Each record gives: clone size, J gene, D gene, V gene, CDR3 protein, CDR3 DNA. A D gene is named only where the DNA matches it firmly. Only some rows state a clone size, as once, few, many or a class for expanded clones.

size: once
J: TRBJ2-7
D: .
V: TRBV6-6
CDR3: CASSYSSRVNEQYF
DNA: TGTGCCAGCAGTTACTCGAGCAGGGTGAACGAGCAGTACTTC

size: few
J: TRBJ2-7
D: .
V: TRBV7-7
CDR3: CASSPNPGPSYEQYF
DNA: TGTGCTAGCAGCCCGAACCCGGGCCCCTCCTACGAGCAGTACTTC

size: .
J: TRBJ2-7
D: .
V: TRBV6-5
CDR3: CASSYARFYEQYF
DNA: TGTGCCAGCAGTTACGCCAGGTTTTACGAGCAGTACTTC

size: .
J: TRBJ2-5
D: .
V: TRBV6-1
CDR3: CASSDAGPPETQYF
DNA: TGTGCCAGCAGTGATGCGGGCCCCCCAGAGACCCAGTACTTC

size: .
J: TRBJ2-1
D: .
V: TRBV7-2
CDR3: CASSLEHRNEQFF
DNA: TGTGCCAGCAGCTTAGAACATCGCAATGAGCAGTTCTTC

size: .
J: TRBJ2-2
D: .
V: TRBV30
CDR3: CAWTGGTGELFF
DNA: TGTGCCTGGACCGGGGGCACCGGGGAGCTGTTTTTT

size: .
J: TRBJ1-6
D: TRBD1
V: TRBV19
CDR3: CASSSGQGKRPLHF
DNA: TGTGCCAGTAGCTCGGGACAGGGGAAGAGACCCCTCCACTTT

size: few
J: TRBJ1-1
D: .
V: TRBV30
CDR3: CAWSVGHPNTEAFF
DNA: TGTGCCTGGAGTGTAGGGCACCCGAACACTGAAGCTTTCTTT

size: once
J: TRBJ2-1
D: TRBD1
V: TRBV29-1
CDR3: CSSRAGTGNNNEQFF
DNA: TGCAGCTCGAGGGCCGGGACAGGGAACAACAATGAGCAGTTCTTC

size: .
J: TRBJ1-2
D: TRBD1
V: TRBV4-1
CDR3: CASSRIQGDKVYGYTF
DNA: TGCGCCAGCAGCCGGATACAGGGGGACAAGGTCTATGGCTACACCTTC

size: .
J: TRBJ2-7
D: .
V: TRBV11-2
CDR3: CASNIQGEQYF
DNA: TGTGCCAGCAACATACAGGGAGAGCAGTACTTC

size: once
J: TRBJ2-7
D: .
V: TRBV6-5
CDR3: CASSYMPVGAYEQYF
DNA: TGTGCCAGCAGTTACATGCCGGTCGGGGCTTACGAGCAGTACTTC

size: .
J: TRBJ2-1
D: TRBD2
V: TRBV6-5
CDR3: CASSLAGWDNEQFF
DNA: TGTGCCAGCAGTCTAGCGGGATGGGACAATGAGCAGTTCTTC

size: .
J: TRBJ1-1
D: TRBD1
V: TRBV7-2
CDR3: CASSPETGGSTEAFF
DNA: TGTGCCAGCAGCCCGGAAACAGGGGGCAGCACTGAAGCTTTCTTT

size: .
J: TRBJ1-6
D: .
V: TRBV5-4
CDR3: CASSLVGVNSPLHF
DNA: TGTGCCAGCAGCTTGGTGGGGGTCAACTCACCCCTCCACTTT